Below are 17 T cell receptor beta chains sequenced from a single sample in a study of T-cell memory formation after mild COVID-19. MiXCR, applied by TCRdb to the 5' RACE reads, yields one record per CDR3 protein. The table lists about 190,000 distinct CDR3 sequences, around 30% of them singletons. Input material: PBMCs or a T cell subset sorted from them (not recorded which). The receptors here all came from an adult woman who had mild COVID-19 (a few samples of this study predate the infection). Cell type and time point are not known.

This clonotype was found a few times. The chain has TRBV29-1 and TRBJ1-2, with D hard to call. V dropped 2 bases and J dropped 8 bases, with 18 bases sitting between them. Germline CDR1 reads SQVTM; CDR2 reads ANQGSEA. This CDR3 is built from 14 residues. Here the CDR3 reads CSVEQPPAVRGYTF. The DNA of the CDR3 is TGCAGCGTTGAACAACCTCCGGCAGTTCGGGGCTACACCTTC.

In its sample, this clonotype was seen once. This chain connects TRBV9 to TRBJ2-7; D remains unclear. The CDR3 spans 12 residues. Germline loops: CDR1 SGDLS, CDR2 YYNGEE. V shed 4 bases and J shed 3 bases, with 8 bases lying between them. The CDR3 protein is CASSSLDYEQYF. In DNA form, the CDR3 reads TGTGCCAGCAGCAGCCTTGACTACGAGCAGTACTTC.

This clonotype came up once. The CDR3 DNA is TGCAGTGCTAGAGAAGTTAGCAATCAGCCCCAGCATTTT. It translates to CSAREVSNQPQHF. The chain employs TRBV20-1 and TRBJ1-5; no clear D. Germline CDR1 DFQATT, CDR2 SNEGSKA (reference sequence). There are 13 residues in the CDR3. Trimming took 0 bases from V and 0 from J, leaving 3 bases between them.

V and J are TRBV9 and TRBJ2-7; D tentatively fits TRBD1 or TRBD2 (5 bases each). Germline lookup yields CDR1 SGDLS and CDR2 YYNGEE. CDR3 length equals 13 residues. V was trimmed by 0 bases and J by 3 bases, leaving 7 bases between them. The chain's CDR3 is CASSVVGDYEQYF. In DNA form, the CDR3 reads TGTGCCAGCAGCGTAGTGGGGGACTACGAGCAGTACTTC.

The gene calls are TRBV6-2 or TRBV6-3 and TRBJ1-1; 9 bases line up with TRBD1. This CDR3 comprises 15 residues. V dropped 4 bases and J dropped 4; count of bases not matched to a gene: 7. Germline loops: CDR1 MNHEY, CDR2 SVGEGT. As DNA, the CDR3 is TGTGCCAGCAGTTCCCCCCAGGGACAGGGCACTGAAGCTTTCTTT. Its translation is CASSSPQGQGTEAFF.

This rearrangement joins TRBV7-2 to TRBJ2-3; no clear D. Germline CDR1 and CDR2: SGHTA and FQGNSA. Trimming removed 6 bases at V and 6 bases at J, with 16 bases between. This CDR3 is built from 14 residues. The CDR3 reads CASRPPTSFDTQYF. The CDR3, as DNA: TGTGCCAGCAGACCCCCCACCAGCTTTGATACGCAGTATTTT.

The gene calls are TRBV7-6 and TRBJ1-2, with D possibly being TRBD1 (5 bases). Germline V gene data show CDR1 as SGHVS and CDR2 as FNYEAQ. V lost 1 base, J lost 8 bases, and 14 bases lay in between. The CDR3 covers 14 residues. The CDR3 nucleotides read TGTGCCAGCAGCTTAGGCCCGTTGGGGGGAGGCTACACCTTC. This translates into CASSLGPLGGGYTF.

The J gene is TRBJ1-5, the V gene TRBV6-2 or TRBV6-3; a possible D gene is TRBD1 (6 bases). The CDR3 contains 15 residues. Trimming took off 6 bases at V and 0 bases at J, with 12 bases between the two ends. Looked up from germline, CDR1 is MNHEY and CDR2 is SVGEGT. In nucleotides, the CDR3 is TGTGCCAGCAGACGTGACAGGAATAGCAATCAGCCCCAGCATTTT. Protein sequence: CASRRDRNSNQPQHF.

The chain uses TRBV9 and TRBJ2-1, with D possibly matching TRBD2 (5 bases). V lost 0 bases, J lost 7 bases, and 14 bases lay in between. CDR3 size: 15 residues. Germline V lookup: CDR1 SGDLS, CDR2 YYNGEE. The CDR3 bases are TGTGCCAGCAGCGTAGACTACCCACCGGGGAATGAGCAGTTCTTC. Residues: CASSVDYPPGNEQFF.

This sequence joins TRBV6-1 and TRBJ1-2; 7 bases map to TRBD1. The CDR3 loop spans 15 amino acids. Per the germline V gene, CDR1 is MNHNS and CDR2 is SASEGT. With V trimmed by 6 bases and J by 0 bases, 7 bases remained unmatched. CDR3 sequence: CASRSPGQTNYGYTF. CDR3 in DNA: TGTGCCAGCAGATCTCCGGGACAGACTAACTATGGCTACACCTTC.

The rearrangement links TRBV5-6 to TRBJ2-5; D is unclear. This CDR3 region has 14 residues. In germline, CDR1 is SGHDT, CDR2 YYEEEE. Trimming removed 1 base from V and 2 bases from J, with 9 bases in between. CDR3 in amino acids: CASSLYSFQETQYF. The CDR3 DNA is TGTGCCAGCAGCTTGTACAGTTTTCAAGAGACCCAGTACTTC. Full variable domain (rest looked up from reference TRBV5-6 and TRBJ2-5): DAGVTQSPTHLIKTRGQQVTLRCSPKSGHDTVSWYQQALGQGPQFIFQYYEEEERQRGNFPDRFSGHQFPNYSSELNVNALLLGDSALYLCASSLYSFQETQYFGPGTRLLVL.

This clonotype turned up a few times. The genes are TRBV7-9 and TRBJ2-7; D is uncertain. Trimming removed 4 bases at V and 0 bases at J, with 7 bases between. Germline V gene lookup returns CDR1 SEHNR and CDR2 FQNEAQ (reference sequence). The length of the CDR3 is 13 residues. The CDR3 nucleotides are TGTGCCAGCAGCTCCAAGGACTCCTACGAGCAGTACTTC. This translates into CASSSKDSYEQYF. Using reference TRBV7-9 and TRBJ2-7 for the parts outside the CDR3, the full variable domain is DTGVSQNPRHKITKRGQNVTFRCDPISEHNRLYWYRQTLGQGPEFLTYFQNEAQLEKSRLLSDRFSAERPKGSFSTLEIQRTEQGDSAMYLCASSSKDSYEQYFGPGTRLTVT.

This clonotype was observed a handful of times. The chain combines TRBV12-3 or TRBV12-4 with TRBJ2-7; D not resolved. The CDR3 totals 12 residues. Between the trimmed V and J ends, which lost 6 bases and 5 bases, there was a span of 11 bases. CDR3 sequence (DNA): TGTGCCAGCAGCACCCCCCCTCACGAGCAGTACTTC. Translated: CASSTPPHEQYF.

The J gene is TRBJ1-5, the V gene TRBV10-3, with D possibly TRBD1 on 6 matching bases. This CDR3 contains 15 residues. Looked up from germline, CDR1 is ENHRY and CDR2 is SYGVKD. V gave up 10 bases and J gave up 6 bases, with 22 bases separating them. The CDR3 DNA follows: TGTGCCACCAGCAACCAAGGGGGAGATTCTCAGCCCCAGCATTTT. Amino acids: CATSNQGGDSQPQHF.

This clonotype was observed a handful of times. This sequence joins TRBV25-1 and TRBJ2-7; D not certain. This CDR3 spans 15 amino acids. The V gene lost 3 bases and the J gene lost 0 bases, with 12 bases spanning the gap. Germline V CDR1 and CDR2: MGHDK, SYGVNS. Here the CDR3 DNA reads TGTGCCAGCAGTGATTTCAGCGCCCTCTCCTACGAGCAGTACTTC. Translating it yields CASSDFSALSYEQYF.

This sequence joins TRBV29-1 and TRBJ2-7; D is unresolved. Germline V gene lookup returns CDR1 SQVTM and CDR2 ANQGSEA. This CDR3 contains 11 residues. Trimming took 2 bases from V and 6 from J, leaving 8 bases between them. CDR3 nucleotide sequence: TGCAGCGTTGAATGGGGTACCGAGCAGTACTTC. Protein product: CSVEWGTEQYF.

This clonotype was detected only once. V gene TRBV9 combines with J gene TRBJ1-1; the match to TRBD1 covers 7 bases. The CDR3 totals 16 residues. V lost 0 bases to trimming and J lost 6 bases; unmatched junction nucleotides: 11. CDR1 and CDR2 (germline): SGDLS, YYNGEE. The CDR3, as DNA: TGTGCCAGCAGCGTAGTCCAGGGGGGTTCTTGGCCTGAAGCTTTCTTT. Protein sequence: CASSVVQGGSWPEAFF.